This T cell receptor (beta chain) was profiled in a study of T cell responses to AZD1222 COVID-19 vaccine. Overall study results and limits: The donors showed a predominance of white British ancestry and of females, with possible underestimation of clonal diversity. Unmutated variant regions are reportedly targeted by nearly half of spike-specific TCRs. Spike was spanned by vaccine-associated CD4 TCRs, which were dominant at 160-218 and 743-854. The breadth and depth of Spike-specific TCRs increased once two AZD1222 doses had been given.

The junction had 11 bases not matched to a gene; V was cut back by 6 bases and J by 3 bases. Germline V gene data show CDR1 as MDHEN and CDR2 as SYDVKM. This CDR3 has 15 residues. TCRdb's copy holds only in-frame clones and misses some; the assay was immunoSEQ multiplex PCR. The data contain more than 90,000 clones, around nine tenths of them singletons. On this clone: Its antigen is currently unknown.

The receptor was derived from an adult who received the AZD1222 COVID-19 vaccine. This chain connects TRBV28 to TRBJ2-7; 7 bases align to TRBD1. The starting material was peripheral blood, obtained 28 days after the second AZD1222 dose. The CDR3 DNA reads as TGTGCCAGCAGATCCGACAGGGTTAGGATCTACGAGCAGTACTTC. This gives the protein CASRSDRVRIYEQYF.